Here is one T cell receptor beta chain with its context. The CDR3 spans 12 residues. Germline V lookup: CDR1 LGHNT, CDR2 FRNRAP. Trimming stripped 6 bases from V and 6 bases from J, with 12 bases between. The source of the sample is a study of cytotoxic CD8 clonotypes in ibrutinib-treated CLL. Depths of 1 in 200,000 to 1 in 1 million T cells were the sequencing target. The data were produced by immunoSEQ multiplex PCR, yet TCRdb's version contains in-frame clones alone and is incomplete. Among some 140,000 clones, more than 85% were seen once, and the ten largest hold 10% to 11%. The chain joins TRBV12-5 to TRBJ2-7; D is unclear. The starting material was PBMCs, obtained after 12 months of ibrutinib treatment. This sequence originates from a human donor with chronic lymphocytic leukemia. CDR3 DNA sequence: TGTGCTAGTGGAGCCTCCCCCCGCGAGCAGTACTTC. Translated, it gives CASGASPREQYF.